The 8 T cell receptor beta chains in this list originate from one sample, sequenced in a study of neurological immune-mediated disorders. A single record per CDR3 protein comes from TCRdb applying MiXCR to the 5' RACE reads. The sample carries approximately 89,000 distinct CDR3 sequences, approximately 4.3% recorded once. Time point in this sample: longitudinal time-point 3. What was sequenced was PBMCs. The source of these receptors is a woman aged 60-75 years with multiple sclerosis.

About this clonotype itself: A read error may be the cause here, since a much bigger clone is one base away. V is TRBV7-2 and J is TRBJ1-5; 7 nucleotides align to TRBD1. V shed 10 bases and J 9 bases; nucleotides not matched to a gene: 12. The CDR3 loop spans 13 amino acids. Germline CDR1 reads SGHTA; CDR2 reads FQGNSA. The CDR3, as DNA: TGTGCCAACAGAATAGAGGGGGCTCTGCCCCAGCATTTT. Protein product: CANRIEGALPQHF.

This clonotype was seen ten or more times. The rearrangement joins TRBV5-1 to TRBJ1-1; D may be TRBD1 (5 bases). The germline V gene has CDR1 SGHRS and CDR2 YFSETQ. V lost 7 bases and J lost 4, with 17 bases in between. This CDR3 region has 14 residues. The CDR3 coding sequence is TGCGCCAGCTCGGTCTCCGGAAGGGGCACTGAAGCTTTCTTT. It specifies CASSVSGRGTEAFF.

The sample holds many counts of this clonotype. V usage is TRBV7-2 and J usage is TRBJ1-5, with unresolved D. CDR3 length equals 15 residues. CDR1 and CDR2 from the germline V gene are SGHTA and FQGNSA. Between the trimmed V and J ends, which lost 5 bases and 0 bases, there was a span of 11 bases. CDR3 in DNA: TGTGCCAGCAGCCGCGGACGGGATAGCAATCAGCCCCAGCATTTT. This encodes CASSRGRDSNQPQHF.

This clonotype was counted many times. The CDR3 DNA reads TGTGCCAGCACCCAGGGACGGGTTGGTGGCGAGCAGTACTTC. Translation gives CASTQGRVGGEQYF. The chain combines TRBV6-1 with TRBJ2-7, with D perhaps given as TRBD1 or TRBD2 (5 bases each). This CDR3 comprises 14 residues. In germline, CDR1 is MNHNS, CDR2 SASEGT. V was pared by 7 bases and J by 6 bases, with 19 bases between.

This clonotype was seen many times. The chain carries TRBV25-1 and TRBJ2-3, with D maybe TRBD1 (5 bases). V lost 2 bases and J 2 bases, leaving 14 bases between the germline ends. The CDR3 runs to 16 residues. In germline, CDR1 is MGHDK, CDR2 SYGVNS. CDR3 nucleotides: TGTGCCAGCAGTGAACCTAGGGGCCTTTACACAGATACGCAGTATTTT. This sequence encodes CASSEPRGLYTDTQYF.

This clonotype was recorded at least ten times. The V gene is TRBV20-1, the J gene TRBJ1-1; weak D call: TRBD1 (6 bases). Germline V gene data show CDR1 as DFQATT and CDR2 as SNEGSKA (reference sequence). The CDR3 runs to 15 residues. Trimming left V 0 bases short and J 1 base short, with 12 bases between. The chain's CDR3 is CSARDTAGENTEAFF. The CDR3 nucleotides read TGCAGTGCTAGAGATACGGCAGGGGAGAACACTGAAGCTTTCTTT.

The V call is TRBV7-9, the J call TRBJ1-2, with D perhaps matching TRBD1 (5 bases). Germline V gives CDR1 SEHNR, CDR2 FQNEAQ (reference sequence). V gave up 5 bases and J gave up 8 bases, with 39 bases separating them. The CDR3 runs to 21 residues. The CDR3 spells CASSHGLGSIVGTGSSGGYTF. In nucleotides, the CDR3 is TGTGCCAGCAGCCATGGGCTAGGGAGCATTGTGGGGACTGGCTCATCGGGCGGCTACACCTTC.

The sample holds many counts of this clonotype. This chain connects TRBV6-5 to TRBJ2-3; D might be TRBD2 (6 bases). Germline values: CDR1 MNHEY, CDR2 SVGAGI. This CDR3 comprises 15 residues. The V and J ends lost 10 bases and 1 base respectively, with 18 bases between them. CDR3 bases: TGTGCCACGAGGGAGGTAGCCCCTCGCACAGATACGCAGTATTTT. This encodes CATREVAPRTDTQYF.